The clone carrying this T cell receptor (beta chain) was seen a few times. Its target is unknown. These data originate in a study of cytomegalovirus exposure and HLA in healthy donors. Overall study findings and caveats: The investigators catalogued 150 to 200 TCR beta chains as cytomegalovirus-associated. Most TCR sequences were seen very rarely across donors, but some public TCRs occurred in many.

This CDR3 comprises 13 residues. Germline loops: CDR1 SGHVS, CDR2 FNYEAQ. Trimming took 0 bases from V and 12 from J, leaving 14 bases between them. The repertoire was sequenced with immunoSEQ multiplex PCR; TCRdb's copy has only in-frame clones and lacks some. Of a few hundred thousand clones listed, approximately 90% were seen once; the top ten hold about 0.91%. This chain links TRBV7-6 with TRBJ1-1, with D unresolved. Sequencing was carried out using PBMCs. The origin of this receptor is a woman between 18 and 29 years old in good health and CMV-seronegative. CDR3 protein: CASSLAQTERSFF. The DNA of the CDR3 is TGTGCCAGCAGCTTAGCGCAGACTGAGAGGTCTTTCTTT.